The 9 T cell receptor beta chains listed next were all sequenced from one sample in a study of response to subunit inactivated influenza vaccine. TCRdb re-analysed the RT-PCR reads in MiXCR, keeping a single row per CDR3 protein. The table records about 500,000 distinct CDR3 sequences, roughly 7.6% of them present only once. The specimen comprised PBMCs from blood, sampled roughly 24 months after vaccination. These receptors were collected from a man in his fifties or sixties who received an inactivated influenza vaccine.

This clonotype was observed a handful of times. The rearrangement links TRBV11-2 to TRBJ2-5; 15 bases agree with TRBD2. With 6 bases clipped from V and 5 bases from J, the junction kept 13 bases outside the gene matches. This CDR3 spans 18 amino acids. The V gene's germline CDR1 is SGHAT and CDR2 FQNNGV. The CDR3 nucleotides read TGTGCCAGCAGTCCGGGACTAGCGGGAGGCCCAAGCGGGGAGACCCAGTACTTC. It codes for CASSPGLAGGPSGETQYF.

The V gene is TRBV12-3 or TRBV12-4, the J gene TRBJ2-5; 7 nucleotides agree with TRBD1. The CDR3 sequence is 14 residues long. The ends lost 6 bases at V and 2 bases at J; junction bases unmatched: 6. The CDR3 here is CASRDRNPQETQYF. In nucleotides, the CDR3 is TGTGCCAGCAGGGACAGGAATCCTCAAGAGACCCAGTACTTC.

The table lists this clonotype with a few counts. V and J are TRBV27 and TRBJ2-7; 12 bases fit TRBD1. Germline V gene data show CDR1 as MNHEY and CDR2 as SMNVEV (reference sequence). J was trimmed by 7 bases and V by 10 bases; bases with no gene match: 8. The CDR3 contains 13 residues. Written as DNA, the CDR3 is TGTGCCACCGCGGGACAGGGGGCTAAAGAGCAGTACTTC. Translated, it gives CATAGQGAKEQYF.

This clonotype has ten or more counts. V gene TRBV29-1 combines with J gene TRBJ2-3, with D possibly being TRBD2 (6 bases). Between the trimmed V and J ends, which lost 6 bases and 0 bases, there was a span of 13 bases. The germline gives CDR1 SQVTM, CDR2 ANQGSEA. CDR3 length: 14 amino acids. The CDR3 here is CSVAGGSSTDTQYF. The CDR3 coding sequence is TGCAGCGTCGCCGGGGGTTCTAGCACAGATACGCAGTATTTT.

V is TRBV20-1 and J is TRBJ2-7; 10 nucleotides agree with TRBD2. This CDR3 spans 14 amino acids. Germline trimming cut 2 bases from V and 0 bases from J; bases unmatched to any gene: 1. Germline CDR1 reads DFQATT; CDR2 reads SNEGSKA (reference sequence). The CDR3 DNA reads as TGCAGTGCTAGACTAGCGGGAGCCTCCTACGAGCAGTACTTC. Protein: CSARLAGASYEQYF.

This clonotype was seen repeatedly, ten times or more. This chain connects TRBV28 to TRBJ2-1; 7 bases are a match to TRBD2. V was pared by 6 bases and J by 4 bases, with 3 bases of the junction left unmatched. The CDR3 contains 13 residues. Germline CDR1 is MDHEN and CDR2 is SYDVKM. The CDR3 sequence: CASRGRGYNEQFF. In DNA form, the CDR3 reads TGTGCCAGCAGAGGGCGGGGGTACAATGAGCAGTTCTTC.

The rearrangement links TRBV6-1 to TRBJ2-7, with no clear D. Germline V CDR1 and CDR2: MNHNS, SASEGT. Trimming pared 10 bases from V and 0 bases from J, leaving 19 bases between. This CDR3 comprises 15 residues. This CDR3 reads CATDDVGFYSYEQYF. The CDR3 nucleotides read TGTGCCACCGACGATGTAGGATTCTACTCCTACGAGCAGTACTTC.

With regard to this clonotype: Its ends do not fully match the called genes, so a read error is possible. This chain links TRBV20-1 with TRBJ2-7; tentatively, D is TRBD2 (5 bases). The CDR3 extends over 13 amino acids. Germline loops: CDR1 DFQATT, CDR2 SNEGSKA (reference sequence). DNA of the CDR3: TGCAGCGGAGTTGGAGGAGGCTCCTATGAGCAGTACTTC. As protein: CSGVGGGSYEQYF.

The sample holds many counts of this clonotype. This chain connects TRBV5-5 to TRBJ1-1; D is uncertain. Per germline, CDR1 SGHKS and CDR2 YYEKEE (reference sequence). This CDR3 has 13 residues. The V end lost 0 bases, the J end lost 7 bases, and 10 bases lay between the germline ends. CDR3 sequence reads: CASSLDPGGEAFF. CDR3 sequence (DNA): TGTGCCAGCAGCTTGGATCCGGGTGGTGAAGCTTTCTTT.